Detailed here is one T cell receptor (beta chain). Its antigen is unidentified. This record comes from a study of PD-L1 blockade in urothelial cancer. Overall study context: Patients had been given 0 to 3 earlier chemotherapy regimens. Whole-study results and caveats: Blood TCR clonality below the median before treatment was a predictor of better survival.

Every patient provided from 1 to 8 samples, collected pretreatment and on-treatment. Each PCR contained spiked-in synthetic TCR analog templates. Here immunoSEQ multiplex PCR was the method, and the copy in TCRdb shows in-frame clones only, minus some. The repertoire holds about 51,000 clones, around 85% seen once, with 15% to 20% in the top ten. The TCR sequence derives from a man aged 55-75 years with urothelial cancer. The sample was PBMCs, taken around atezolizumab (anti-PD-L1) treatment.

DNA for the CDR3: TGTGCCAGCAGTGAAGGGTCCGCGGGTCAGCCCCAGCATTTT. Protein: CASSEGSAGQPQHF. The chain is built from TRBV2 and TRBJ1-5; D is undetermined. V lost 1 base, J lost 6 bases, and 10 bases lay in between. Looked up from germline, CDR1 is SNHLY and CDR2 is FYNNEI. This CDR3 comprises 14 residues.